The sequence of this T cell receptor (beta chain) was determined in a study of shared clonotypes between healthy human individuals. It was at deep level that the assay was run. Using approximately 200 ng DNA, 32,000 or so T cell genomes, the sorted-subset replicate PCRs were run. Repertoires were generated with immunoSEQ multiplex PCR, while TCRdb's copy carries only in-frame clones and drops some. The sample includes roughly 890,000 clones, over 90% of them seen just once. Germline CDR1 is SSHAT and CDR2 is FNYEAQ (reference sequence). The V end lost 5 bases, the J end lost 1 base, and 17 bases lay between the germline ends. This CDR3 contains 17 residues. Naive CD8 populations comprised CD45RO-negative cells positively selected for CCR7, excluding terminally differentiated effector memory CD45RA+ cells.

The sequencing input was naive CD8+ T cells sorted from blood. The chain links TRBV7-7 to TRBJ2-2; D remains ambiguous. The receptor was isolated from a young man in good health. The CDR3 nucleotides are TGTGCCAGCAGCCGTACCATAACGGAAGGGAACACCGGGGAGCTGTTTTTT. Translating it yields CASSRTITEGNTGELFF.